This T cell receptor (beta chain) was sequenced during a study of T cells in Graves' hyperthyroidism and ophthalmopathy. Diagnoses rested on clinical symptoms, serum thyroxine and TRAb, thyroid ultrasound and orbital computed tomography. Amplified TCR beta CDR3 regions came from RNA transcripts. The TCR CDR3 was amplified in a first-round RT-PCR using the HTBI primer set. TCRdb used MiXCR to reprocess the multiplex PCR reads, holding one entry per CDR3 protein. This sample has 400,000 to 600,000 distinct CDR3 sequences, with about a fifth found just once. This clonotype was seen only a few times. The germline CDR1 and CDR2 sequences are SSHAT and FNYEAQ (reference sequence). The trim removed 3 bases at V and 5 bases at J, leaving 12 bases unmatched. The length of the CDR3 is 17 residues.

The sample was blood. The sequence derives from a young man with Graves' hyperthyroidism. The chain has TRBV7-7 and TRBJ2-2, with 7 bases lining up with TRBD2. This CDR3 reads CASSFDGTIKETGELFF. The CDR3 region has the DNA TGTGCCAGCAGCTTCGATGGGACTATCAAAGAGACCGGGGAGCTGTTTTTT.